This T cell receptor beta chain stems from a study of blood T cell repertoires in COVID-19. Generated by immunoSEQ multiplex PCR, the TCRdb table keeps only in-frame clones and is missing some. The sample yields 240,000 or so clones, 80% to 90% seen once. The V gene lost 0 bases and the J gene lost 8 bases, with 14 bases spanning the gap. CDR1 is LGHDT, CDR2 YNNKEL, per germline (reference sequence). The CDR3 is 15 residues long. The specimen sequenced was PBMCs or T cells enriched from blood (not recorded which). V gene TRBV3-1 (or the pseudogene TRBV3-2) combines with J gene TRBJ2-1; a possible D gene is TRBD1 (6 bases). This sequence originates from a man aged 45-65 years who had been exposed to COVID-19. The CDR3 DNA reads as TGTGCCAGCAGCCAAGAAACTAGGGGGTTTGATGAGCAGTTCTTC. It encodes CASSQETRGFDEQFF.